This T cell receptor beta chain derives from a study of cytomegalovirus exposure and HLA in healthy donors. The study's findings and limits: In an earlier analysis, in some 600 donors, most V segments appeared productive either ~87% or ~30% of the time.

A note on this clone: Its antigen is unknown.

Germline assignment: CDR1 SGDLS and CDR2 YYNGEE. Trimming at V came to 5 bases and at J to 5 bases, leaving 15 bases not matched to a gene. The CDR3 consists of 17 residues. PCR employed 60 Vbeta and 13 Jbeta primers. Profiled with immunoSEQ multiplex PCR; TCRdb holds only in-frame clones, not every one. The table has 100,000 to 150,000 clones, about 74% seen once. J is TRBJ2-5 and V is TRBV9; TRBD2 agrees at 10 bases. The origin of this receptor is a woman aged 45-60 years in good health and CMV-seropositive. Sequencing used PBMCs. The CDR3 loop is CASRFRLAGDPTETQYF. Here the CDR3 DNA reads TGTGCCAGCAGGTTTCGGCTAGCGGGGGACCCCACGGAGACCCAGTACTTC. The full variable domain, in which reference TRBV9 and TRBJ2-5 provide the parts outside the CDR3, is DSGVTQTPKHLITATGQRVTLRCSPRSGDLSVYWYQQSLDQGLQFLIQYYNGEERAKGNILERFSAQQFPDLHSELNLSSLELGDSALYFCASRFRLAGDPTETQYFGPGTRLLVL.